This T cell receptor beta chain was sequenced during a study of T cells in localized non-small cell lung cancer. General study points: Patients showing higher blood T cell density tended to see longer overall survival. Out of the top 100 tumor clones, a median about 57 were seen in adjacent lung. Because sequencing included only one region (of the tumor), heterogeneity remains possible.

A remark on this clone: Its matching antigen is unknown.

V dropped 1 base and J dropped 0 bases, with 10 bases sitting between them. Germline V gene data show CDR1 as SGHAT and CDR2 as FQNNGV. The CDR3 extends over 16 amino acids. The repertoire was sequenced with immunoSEQ multiplex PCR; TCRdb's copy has only in-frame clones and lacks some. The sample includes around 70,000 clones, approximately 87% of them seen just once. V usage is TRBV11-2 and J usage is TRBJ2-1; the D gene is possibly TRBD2 (6 bases). The sample was peripheral blood, taken before any cancer treatment. The TCR sequence derives from a male donor older than 55 with stage III squamous cell lung carcinoma. The CDR3, as DNA: TGTGCCAGCAGCTTAGGTCGGGGGAGCTCCTACAATGAGCAGTTCTTC. This codes for CASSLGRGSSYNEQFF.